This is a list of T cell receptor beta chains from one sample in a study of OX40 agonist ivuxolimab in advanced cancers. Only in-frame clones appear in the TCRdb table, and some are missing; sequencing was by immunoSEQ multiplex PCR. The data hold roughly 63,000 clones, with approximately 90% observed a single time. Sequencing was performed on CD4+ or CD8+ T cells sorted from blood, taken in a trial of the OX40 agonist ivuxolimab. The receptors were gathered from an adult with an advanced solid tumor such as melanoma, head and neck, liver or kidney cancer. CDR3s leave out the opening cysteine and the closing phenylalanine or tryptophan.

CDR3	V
ASSLAGRGGNTIY	TRBV7-3
ASSLSGTGGYGYT	TRBV28
ASSTPTNQETQY	TRBV5-5
ASSRTGEIGYT	TRBV6-1
ASSMWGRGGTDTQY	TRBV19
ASSYSYEQY	TRBV5-6
ASRSPPGHGYT	TRBV28
ASSAGGDTYGYT	TRBV9
ASSISGGSSYEQY	TRBV19
ASAQVMVTIY	TRBV18
ASSLNEGFTYEQY	TRBV11-2
ASSLTLLTDTQY	TRBV4-2
ASSALRASGRRTYNEQF	TRBV2
SVEGQGANVLT	TRBV29-1
ASSLGQGNQPQH	TRBV4-2
ASRGLAAGELF	TRBV19
AILIGTGKLGNTIY	TRBV2
ASSDLGRAQETQY	TRBV25-1
ASSPPDRSGYGYT	TRBV19
AISEILYEQY	TRBV10-3
ASSLLVVGEKLF	TRBV28
ASRSYGYT	TRBV6-5
ASGSGQGSTDTQY	TRBV28
ASSENREGETQY	TRBV5-4
ASSEWVGWSYNEQF	TRBV25-1
ASSRWLLAGESEQF	TRBV28
ASSYGNQETQY	TRBV5-1
ASSLGLAGVEDTQY	TRBV5-1
ASSLGADTQY	TRBV7-9
ASRPGLAGPFR	TRBV7-2
ASSAEESTNEKLF	TRBV2
ASSLWASTSGSNYEQF	TRBV28
ASSQWGDTQY	TRBV7-9
ASSVGQSYNEQF	TRBV19
ASTGGGNEQY	TRBV2
ASSPRGQETQY	TRBV18
ASSLGLAGGAYNEQF	TRBV5-1